This T cell receptor beta chain was captured by sequencing in a study of graft-versus-host responses after intestinal transplantation. The wider study: Each recipient received a multivisceral, liver-intestinal, or isolated intestinal graft.

TCRdb keeps only in-frame clones here, not all; method: immunoSEQ multiplex PCR. The sample contains 80,000 to 95,000 clones, around 90% of which appear only once. Germline lookup yields CDR1 MNHEY and CDR2 SMNVEV (reference sequence). The CDR3 sequence is 13 residues long. Trimming shortened V by 6 bases and J by 3 bases, and 12 bases separated the two germline ends. Study outcomes and limitations: Early post-transplant HvG declines were associated with peak circulating GvH clone levels.

A remark on this clone: Its antigen is as yet unknown.

V usage is TRBV27 and J usage is TRBJ2-7; TRBD1 is a possible D gene (6 bases). This sample comprised unstimulated CD4+ T cells sorted from spleen or lymph node cells, obtained before transplant. The clonotype originates from a human donor who was the organ donor for an intestinal transplant. CDR3 region: CASSRGPGYEQYF. CDR3 in DNA: TGTGCCAGCAGCAGGGGACCGGGCTACGAGCAGTACTTC.